Below, one TCR beta chain is given with its context. The data stem from a study of blood T cell repertoires in COVID-19. The germline CDR1 and CDR2 sequences are SGHAT and FQNNGV. The ends lost 7 bases at V and 6 bases at J; junction bases unmatched: 10. The CDR3 is 15 amino acids. Recruits, aged about 18 to 95 years, lived in 24 US areas. Exposed study participants had met a COVID-19 case within 2 weeks before entry. Assay: immunoSEQ multiplex PCR; the TCRdb copy retains only in-frame clones and omits some. The repertoire holds 150,000 or so clones, with around 87% as singletons. The source of this sequence is a woman between 35 and 50 years old who had been exposed to COVID-19. Sequences were obtained from PBMCs or T cells enriched from blood (not recorded which). The genes are TRBV11-2 and TRBJ2-3; 10 bases line up with TRBD1. CDR3 sequence reads: CASKGLRQGADTQYF. In DNA form, the CDR3 reads TGTGCCAGCAAGGGTTTGAGACAGGGGGCGGATACGCAGTATTTT.